The 29 T cell receptor beta chains in this list originate from one sample, sequenced in a study of monozygotic twins with inflammatory bowel disease. With the 5' RACE reads reprocessed, TCRdb shows one record per CDR3 protein and no DNA. In total, the table holds 300,000 to 400,000 distinct CDR3 sequences. What was sequenced was blood. These receptor sequences come from a human donor with ulcerative colitis or Crohn's disease, or a healthy co-twin of an affected twin (not recorded which).

The chain carries TRBV19 and TRBJ2-2; with no DNA, the TCRdb D assignment of TRBD2 cannot be verified. CDR3 length: 12 residues. Germline V gene lookup returns CDR1 LNHDA and CDR2 SQIVND (reference sequence). The CDR3 region is CASSIGGGELFF.

This sequence joins TRBV27 and TRBJ1-1; TCRdb picks TRBD1, but there is no DNA to check that call. Germline V gene lookup returns CDR1 MNHEY and CDR2 SMNVEV (reference sequence). The length of the CDR3 is 16 residues. CDR3 loop: CASSPYLQGTNTEAFF.

The V and J genes are TRBV5-1 and TRBJ1-5; the TRBD1 assignment by TCRdb is unverifiable without DNA. The germline CDR1 and CDR2 sequences are SGHRS and YFSETQ. This CDR3 is built from 16 residues. This chain's CDR3 is CASSLFPDRVNQPQHF.

CDR3 amino acids: CASSQSDRDYNSPLHF. V is TRBV28 and J is TRBJ1-6; no DNA is available, so the TRBD1 call from TCRdb remains unchecked. CDR3 size: 16 residues. Looked up from germline, CDR1 is MDHEN and CDR2 is SYDVKM. Together with reference TRBV28 and TRBJ1-6, the CDR3 gives the full variable domain: DVKVTQSSRYLVKRTGEKVFLECVQDMDHENMFWYRQDPGLGLRLIYFSYDVKMKEKGDIPEGYSVSREKKERFSLILESASTNQTSMYLCASSQSDRDYNSPLHFGNGTRLTVT.

The V gene is TRBV7-2, the J gene TRBJ2-2; TCRdb designates TRBD1, a call that cannot be tested without DNA. Germline CDR1 and CDR2: SGHTA and FQGNSA. This CDR3 has 14 residues. CDR3 amino acids: CASSLARGAGELFF.

The chain links TRBV18 to TRBJ2-3. CDR1 and CDR2 from the germline V gene are KGHSH and LQKENI. This CDR3 region has 13 residues. CDR3 residues: CASSPDVQDTQYF.

The chain carries TRBV13 and TRBJ2-3; TCRdb's assignment of TRBD2 cannot be checked, as there is no DNA. CDR1 PRHDT and CDR2 FYEKMQ come from the germline V gene (reference sequence). This CDR3 contains 16 residues. Here the CDR3 reads CASSLRTSGSTDTQYF.

This rearrangement joins TRBV5-1 to TRBJ2-3. The V gene's germline CDR1 is SGHRS and CDR2 YFSETQ. This CDR3 comprises 14 residues. The CDR3 sequence: CASSLVVATDTQYF.

V and J are TRBV28 and TRBJ1-1; absent DNA, TCRdb's TRBD1 call cannot be checked. CDR1 is MDHEN, CDR2 SYDVKM, per germline. CDR3 size: 15 residues. This chain's CDR3 is CAILLPGQGDTEAFF.

The genes are TRBV12-3 or TRBV12-4 and TRBJ2-7; TCRdb designates TRBD2, a call that cannot be tested without DNA. This CDR3 is 14 amino acids long. The CDR3 loop reads CASSIYAASGGQYF.

The V gene is TRBV6-5, the J gene TRBJ2-3; absent DNA, TCRdb's TRBD2 call cannot be checked. CDR3 size: 17 residues. CDR1 is MNHEY and CDR2 is SVGAGI in the germline V gene. The CDR3 loop is CASSTPTSGVKSYTQYF.

The chain combines TRBV27 with TRBJ1-4; TCRdb gives TRBD1 as the D gene, but with no DNA this cannot be confirmed. The CDR3 is made up of 14 amino acids. The germline gives CDR1 MNHEY, CDR2 SMNVEV (reference sequence). The CDR3 loop reads CASRLGQGNEKLFF.

V and J are TRBV5-5 and TRBJ1-4; without DNA, the TCRdb call of TRBD1 cannot be checked. Per germline, CDR1 SGHKS and CDR2 YYEKEE (reference sequence). CDR3 length: 12 amino acids. The CDR3 is CASSLETGRWSF.

The rearrangement joins TRBV12-3 or TRBV12-4 to TRBJ1-5. There are 15 residues in the CDR3. CDR3 sequence reads: CASSFRPSSNQPQHF.

V gene TRBV9 combines with J gene TRBJ2-1; there is no DNA to check the TCRdb D call of TRBD1. Germline V gives CDR1 SGDLS, CDR2 YYNGEE. CDR3 length: 15 residues. CDR3 region: CASSFRTDLYNEQFF.

The chain carries TRBV7-7 and TRBJ2-3; TCRdb indicates TRBD1, and absent DNA this call remains unverified. CDR3 length: 14 amino acids. CDR1 and CDR2 from the germline V gene are SSHAT and FNYEAQ (reference sequence). The CDR3 sequence is CASSGSRHTDTQYF.

The chain employs TRBV3-1 and TRBJ2-5; checking the TCRdb D call of TRBD2 is not possible without DNA. CDR1 is LGHDT and CDR2 is YNNKEL in the germline V gene (reference sequence). CDR3 length: 14 amino acids. CDR3 loop: CASSPSPGRETQYF.

The chain employs TRBV5-4 and TRBJ2-7; the TRBD1 assignment by TCRdb is unverifiable without DNA. The CDR3 runs to 16 residues. Germline values: CDR1 SGHNT, CDR2 YYREEE (reference sequence). The CDR3 region is CASSPGGQGAGYEQYF.

The J gene is TRBJ2-7, the V gene TRBV7-9; TCRdb designates TRBD1, a call that cannot be tested without DNA. The germline gives CDR1 SEHNR, CDR2 FQNEAQ (reference sequence). CDR3 size: 13 residues. This chain's CDR3 is CASSFRRQGEQYF.

This chain joins TRBV6-2 or TRBV6-3 and TRBJ2-5. This CDR3 contains 14 residues. Per germline, CDR1 MNHEY and CDR2 SVGEGT. The CDR3 protein is CASSYGGVSETQYF.

The chain employs TRBV19 and TRBJ2-4; TCRdb names TRBD2, which stays unverified in the absence of DNA. The CDR3 consists of 16 residues. CDR1 is LNHDA and CDR2 is SQIVND in the germline V gene (reference sequence). The CDR3 spells CASSVQGLLAKNIQYF.

This chain connects TRBV21-1 to TRBJ2-3; TCRdb's D call, TRBD1, is unchecked because there is no DNA. TRBV21-1 corresponds to a pseudogene. The CDR3 extends over 13 amino acids. CDR3 amino acids: CATRDRGTDTQYF.

J is TRBJ2-1 and V is TRBV20-1; TCRdb's D gene call, TRBD1, goes unchecked for lack of DNA. Per the germline V gene, CDR1 is DFQATT and CDR2 is SNEGSKA (reference sequence). The CDR3 runs to 14 residues. CDR3 residues: CSAPEGGVYNEQFF.

The rearrangement joins TRBV28 to TRBJ2-4; there is no DNA to check the TCRdb D call of TRBD1. The CDR3 length is 15 residues. CDR1 and CDR2 (germline): MDHEN, SYDVKM. CDR3 in amino acids: CASSRTGPLENIQYF.

The chain joins TRBV6-2 or TRBV6-3 to TRBJ1-5; TCRdb's D gene call, TRBD1, goes unchecked for lack of DNA. This CDR3 comprises 16 residues. Germline values: CDR1 MNHEY, CDR2 SVGEGT. This CDR3 is CASSLLRGQGRQPQHF.

V is TRBV5-1 and J is TRBJ2-1; TCRdb picks TRBD2, but there is no DNA to check that call. CDR3 length: 15 amino acids. The germline V gene has CDR1 SGHRS and CDR2 YFSETQ. CDR3 in amino acids: CASSLGRGDYNEQFF.

The chain recombines TRBV5-1 with TRBJ2-1; the TCRdb call, TRBD2, lacks DNA for checking. The CDR3 has 15 residues. Germline assignment: CDR1 SGHRS and CDR2 YFSETQ. The CDR3: CASTLVRGAEYEQFF.

The chain carries TRBV20-1 and TRBJ2-3; without DNA, the TCRdb call of TRBD1 cannot be checked. The CDR3 runs 18 residues. Germline V gene data show CDR1 as DFQATT and CDR2 as SNEGSKA (reference sequence). The CDR3 spells CSARQPPEDREISDTQYF.

The chain has TRBV19 and TRBJ2-2; lacking DNA, the TRBD1 call made by TCRdb goes unchecked. The CDR3 covers 15 residues. CDR1 and CDR2 from the germline V gene are LNHDA and SQIVND (reference sequence). The CDR3 sequence: CASSLPRGATGELFF.